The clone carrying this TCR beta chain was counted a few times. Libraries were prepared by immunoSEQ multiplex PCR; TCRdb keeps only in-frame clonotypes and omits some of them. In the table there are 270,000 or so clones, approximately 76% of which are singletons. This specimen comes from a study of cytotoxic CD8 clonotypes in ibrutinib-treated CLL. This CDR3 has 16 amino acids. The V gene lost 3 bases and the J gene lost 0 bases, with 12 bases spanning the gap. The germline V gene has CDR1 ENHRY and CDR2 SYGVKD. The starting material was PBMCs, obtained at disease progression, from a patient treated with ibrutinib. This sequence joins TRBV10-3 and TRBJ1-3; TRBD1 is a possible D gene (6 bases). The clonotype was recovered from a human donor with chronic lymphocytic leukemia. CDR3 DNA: TGTGCCATCAGTGATCGGACAGCCGTCTCTGGAAACACCATATATTTT. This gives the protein CAISDRTAVSGNTIYF.